These T cell receptor beta chains were read from a single sample in a study of cytomegalovirus exposure and HLA in healthy donors. TCRdb's copy holds only in-frame clones and misses some; the assay was immunoSEQ multiplex PCR. The sample records 30,000 to 40,000 clones, 44% being singletons. Sequenced material: PBMCs. The receptor source for this set is a woman aged 45-65 years in good health and CMV-seronegative. Each CDR3 is given with its conserved first and last residue. Fields, in order: J gene, V gene, D gene, clone size, CDR3 DNA, CDR3 protein. A D gene is named only where the DNA matches it firmly. A clone size is listed for some rows: how often the clone was seen (once, few, many), or a class if it is expanded.

>TRBJ2-2|TRBV14|-|-
TGTGCTAGCAGCCAAGTATCCGGGGAGCTGTTTTTT
CASSQVSGELFF
>TRBJ2-4|TRBV6-5|TRBD1|-
TGTGCCAGCAGTTATGACAGGGAAGCCAAAAACATTCAGTACTTC
CASSYDREAKNIQYF
>TRBJ1-1|TRBV30|-|-
TGTGCCTGGAGTCTAGGGGGGAACACTGAAGCTTTCTTT
CAWSLGGNTEAFF
>TRBJ2-2|TRBV5-4|-|-
TGTGCCAGCAGCGCCGGGACATTTAACACCGGGGAGCTGTTTTTT
CASSAGTFNTGELFF
>TRBJ2-3|TRBV7-9|TRBD2|few
TGTGCCAGCAGCAACAACATAGCGGGGGGGCCAGATACGCAGTATTTT
CASSNNIAGGPDTQYF
>TRBJ1-6|TRBV4-1|-|-
TGCGCCAGCAGCTCAGGGGAATCACCCCTCCACTTT
CASSSGESPLHF
>TRBJ2-5|TRBV7-2|-|-
TGTGCCAGCAGCCCGGGAGTACCTTACCAAGAGACCCAGTACTTC
CASSPGVPYQETQYF
>TRBJ2-7|TRBV5-5|-|-
TGTGCCAGCAGCCGCCCGCAGGGCCGCGAGCAGTACTTC
CASSRPQGREQYF
>TRBJ2-7|TRBV27|-|-
TGTGCCAGCAGTTTGAGACAGGACAGCTCCTACGAGCAGTACTTC
CASSLRQDSSYEQYF
>TRBJ1-2|TRBV5-4|TRBD1|-
TGTGCCAGCAGCTTGGGACAGGGGTACTATGGCTACACCTTC
CASSLGQGYYGYTF
>TRBJ2-5|TRBV2|TRBD1|few
TGTGCCAGCGCAGGGGGGACCCAGTACTTC
CASAGGTQYF
>TRBJ2-7|TRBV7-2|TRBD1|-
TGTGCCAGCAGCCGCCGACAGGGCTCCTACGAGCAGTACTTC
CASSRRQGSYEQYF
>TRBJ2-1|TRBV6-6|-|few
TGTGCCAGCAGAGGCCAGGGGATCTACAATGAGCAGTTCTTC
CASRGQGIYNEQFF
>TRBJ1-2|TRBV28|-|-
TGTGCCAGCAGCCGGGGATATGGCTACACCTTC
CASSRGYGYTF
>TRBJ1-5|TRBV30|-|-
TGTGCCTGGAGCCTCGGGGGAGGACAGCCCCAGCATTTT
CAWSLGGGQPQHF
>TRBJ2-1|TRBV6-5|TRBD2|-
TGTGCCAGCAGTAGCGGGGGGTTTAGCCATGAGCAGTTCTTC
CASSSGGFSHEQFF
>TRBJ2-3|TRBV18|TRBD2|-
TGTGCCAGCTCACCACCTGCGGGAGGGACAGATACGCAGTATTTT
CASSPPAGGTDTQYF
>TRBJ2-6|TRBV5-6|-|-
TGTGCCAGCAGCTTGGTGACAGGAAAACACTCTGGGGCCAACGTCCTGACTTTC
CASSLVTGKHSGANVLTF
>TRBJ2-1|TRBV5-4|TRBD2|few
TGTGCCAGCAGCTTGTTAGCGGGCGTCTACAATGAGCAGTTCTTC
CASSLLAGVYNEQFF
>TRBJ2-3|TRBV30|-|-
TGTGCCTGGAGTTTAACAGATACGCAGTATTTT
CAWSLTDTQYF
>TRBJ1-1|TRBV5-6|-|medium-sized
TGTGCCAGCAGCCCCGGTCCGGGCACTGAAGCTTTCTTT
CASSPGPGTEAFF
>TRBJ2-1|TRBV18|-|few
TGTGCCAGCTCACGGGGCACCGACGCGAGGAATGAGCAGTTCTTC
CASSRGTDARNEQFF